The present entry profiles one T cell receptor (beta chain) with its context. This receptor's antigen is unknown. Base qualities are not at hand, and no much larger clone is one base apart. Trimming at the junction amounts to 5 bases on V and 5 bases on J, and the germline ends lie 8 bases apart. The CDR3, cysteine through phenylalanine, is 12 amino acids long. CDR3 DNA only is kept here, 36 bases in frame from base 1. In the germline V gene (reference sequence), CDR1 corresponds to SEHNR and CDR2 to FQNEAQ. The sample originates from a study of blood T cell repertoires in COVID-19 (dated by TCRdb to about 2020). Background on the whole study: Samples from collaborators originated in the United States, Italy and Spain and spanned both the acute and convalescent phases of COVID-19. The repertoires were made available in a free public database intended to serve as a resource for research on the immune response to SARS-CoV-2. The material from the prospective study consisted of cDNA or gDNA derived from T cells, B-cell-depleted T cells, or PBMCs. The dataset comprised deeply sampled blood TCRbeta repertoires from subjects exposed to, actively infected with, or recovered from COVID-19. HLA class I and class II types, where available, came from metadata supplied by the sample provider rather than from assay-based typing. Nearly every sample came with metadata listing a de-identified subject ID, COVID-19 status, age in years and sex. The samples were drawn from two sources: the first 160 participants of the ongoing ImmuneRACE study, and 950 to 1,500 subjects contributed by 6 global collaborators.

The immunoSEQ Assay, a bias-controlled multiplex PCR, was used to amplify TCRbeta CDR3 regions from genomic DNA. Turning to the authors' computational methods: The number of nucleated cells in each sample was estimated by amplification of reference gene primers within the assay. Sequence reads were collapsed and filtered to measure the absolute abundance of every unique TCRbeta CDR3 rearrangement. For each sample, productive Simpson clonality was calculated as the square root of Simpson's diversity index across productive rearrangements. This is the immuneACCESS table as TCRdb keeps it, with only in-frame sequences that have V and J called. A part of the clones is gone; compared with another copy, unresolved V genes explain less than half, and the rest is unexplained. V and J calls and clone size follow that table, whereas D and trimming were derived from the DNA. The sample profile shows more than 95,000 clones; about 86% of them were found once. Of the sample, over 35% is held by the ten largest clones.

Broad study findings and their caveats: The amount of clinical and demographic metadata varied by source and participant and was provided uncurated.

Each collaborating institution followed its own protocols to collect whole blood in K2EDTA tubes. For TCRbeta analysis, collaborator samples were shipped as frozen whole blood, as isolated PBMCs, or as DNA extracted from either sample type. The clonotype was recovered from a man older than 75 with acute or convalescent COVID-19. The receptor chain draws on TRBV7-9 and TRBJ2-3, with a weak D call of TRBD1 (5 bases match). Sequencing used peripheral blood. The DNA reads TGTGCCAGCAGCATCCAGGGAGATACGCAGTATTTT. This translates into CASSIQGDTQYF. Extended through the reference TRBV7-9 and TRBJ2-3 proteins, this CDR3 yields the full variable domain: DTGVSQNPRHKITKRGQNVTFRCDPISEHNRLYWYRQTLGQGPEFLTYFQNEAQLEKSRLLSDRFSAERPKGSFSTLEIQRTEQGDSAMYLCASSIQGDTQYFGPGTRLTVL.